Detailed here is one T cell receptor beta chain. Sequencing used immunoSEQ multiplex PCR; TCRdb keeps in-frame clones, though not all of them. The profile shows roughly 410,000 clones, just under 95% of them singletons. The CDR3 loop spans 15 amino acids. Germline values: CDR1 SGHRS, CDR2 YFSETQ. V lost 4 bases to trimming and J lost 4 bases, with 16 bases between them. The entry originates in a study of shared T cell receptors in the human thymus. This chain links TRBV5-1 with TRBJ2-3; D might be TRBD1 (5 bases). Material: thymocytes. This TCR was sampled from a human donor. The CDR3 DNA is TGCGCCAGCAGCCCCAGACAGTTTCCCCCAGATACGCAGTATTTT. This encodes CASSPRQFPPDTQYF.